A selection of T cell receptor beta chains follows, all from one sample in a study of shared clonotypes between healthy human individuals. Sequencing used immunoSEQ multiplex PCR; TCRdb keeps in-frame clones, though not all of them. The repertoire consists of about 2.3 million clones, with under 95% occurring once and the leading ten covering 0.3% to 0.45%. The sequencing sample was made of naive CD4+ T cells from PBMCs. These receptors were collected from a man aged 18 to 30 in good health. Some clones in this sample may be carry-over from other donors' samples. CDR3s leave out the opening cysteine and the closing phenylalanine or tryptophan.

TRBV5-1 ASSLGAMNTEAF
TRBV15 ATSREWNREGRGYT
TRBV6-1 ASRTGSRFHGYT
TRBV2 ASSPRSYEQY
TRBV19 ASSIAQGYQPQH
TRBV19 ASSTGRNRPYGYT
TRBV6-1 ASSVGQGDYGYT
TRBV5-1 ASSVKGETQY
TRBV7-8 ASSLGAGGLYEQY
TRBV7-9 ASSRSTEAF
TRBV4-1 ASSRQPDRATTNEKLF
TRBV2 ASSLGQTSYEQY
TRBV7-8 ASSFETHEQY
TRBV30 AWRLGLAGADTQY
TRBV2 ASDSRGTLF
TRBV5-1 ASSLDGGRAVETQY
TRBV19 ASIAGGNQPQH
TRBV30 AWSPSSYNEQF
TRBV5-6 ASSLGLAGGWETQY
TRBV9 ASSRGGNDYEQY
TRBV7-9 ASSLTIGNQETQY
TRBV6-5 ASSYSGTGTYEQY
TRBV5-6 ASSLGADYEQY
TRBV7-2 ASSPRSTSNEQY
TRBV18 ASSPVGQDTDTQY
TRBV28 ASSPGLAVRGELF
TRBV20-1 SARVRNEQF
TRBV6-6 ASRRMTGTDNSALH
TRBV7-9 ASSTDSGTEAF
TRBV7-9 ASSSTGGANYGYT
TRBV30 AWSIRREETQY
TRBV5-1 ASRAEGDTQY
TRBV9 ASSVEGSNLYEQY
TRBV11-2 ASSFLWRGYEQY
TRBV5-1 ASSHGGEGYEQY
TRBV7-9 ASSPGTYNEKLF
TRBV27 ASSFLNWTSDMTYNEQF
TRBV5-1 ASSLGVVPAYNEQF
TRBV4-1 ASSARDRGRDGYT
TRBV28 ASNGREREQY